Listed here are 28 T cell receptor beta chains from one sample, sequenced in a study of shared clonotypes between healthy human individuals. The assay was immunoSEQ multiplex PCR, and TCRdb's table has in-frame clones only and misses some. Seen here are fewer than 1.6 million clones, 97% to 99% observed once, and the top ten hold under 0.45%. The specimen sequenced was naive CD4+ T cells sorted from blood. Subset specified: CD45RA+ positively selected. These receptors were collected from a man aged 25 to 45 in good health.

The genes are TRBV25-1 and TRBJ2-1, with 8 bases aligning to TRBD1. The V gene end was trimmed by 5 bases and the J gene end by 15 bases; junction bases not matched to a gene: 15. CDR1 is MGHDK and CDR2 is SYGVNS in the germline V gene. The CDR3 extends over 14 amino acids. The CDR3 coding sequence is TGTGCCAGCAGTCCAGGGGGCTCGCGGTCTGGCCCGTTCTTC. Protein sequence: CASSPGGSRSGPFF. Supplemented by reference TRBV25-1 and TRBJ2-1, the full variable domain reads EADIYQTPRYLVIGTGKKITLECSQTMGHDKMYWYQQDPGMELHLIHYSYGVNSTEKGDLSSESTVSRIRTEHFPLTLESARPSHTSQYLCASSPGGSRSGPFFGPGTRLTVL.

The chain couples TRBV5-6 to TRBJ1-2; D is possibly TRBD1 (6 bases). The CDR3 consists of 16 residues. The ends were cut back, 5 bases at V and 0 bases at J, with 17 bases in the middle. The germline CDR1 and CDR2 sequences are SGHDT and YYEEEE. The CDR3, as DNA: TGTGCCAGCAGTTTTGATTACAGGGTTTCTAACTATGGCTACACCTTC. Residues: CASSFDYRVSNYGYTF.

The chain recombines TRBV19 with TRBJ2-1; TRBD2 matches at 8 bases. The V gene end was trimmed by 3 bases and the J gene end by 5 bases; junction bases not matched to a gene: 6. The CDR3 has 15 residues. In germline, CDR1 is LNHDA, CDR2 SQIVND (reference sequence). The CDR3 loop is CASSIGLAGNNEQFF. CDR3 nucleotides: TGTGCCAGTAGTATCGGGCTAGCGGGTAACAATGAGCAGTTCTTC.

The sample holds one count of this clone. The V and J genes are TRBV4-3 and TRBJ2-6; D is unclear. Trimming cost V 6 bases and J 3 bases, with 15 bases left between them. The CDR3 is made up of 16 amino acids. From germline, CDR1 is LGHNA and CDR2 YSLEER. CDR3: CASSPTSANGANVLTF. In DNA, the CDR3 is TGCGCCAGCAGTCCCACCTCGGCAAATGGGGCCAACGTCCTGACTTTC.

The chain couples TRBV25-1 to TRBJ2-1, with 7 bases aligning to TRBD1. Germline V lookup: CDR1 MGHDK, CDR2 SYGVNS. V shed 8 bases and J 6 bases; nucleotides not matched to a gene: 7. The CDR3 is made up of 13 amino acids. CDR3 coding DNA: TGTGCCAGCCGCCAAACAGGGGTCAATGAGCAGTTCTTC. Translating it yields CASRQTGVNEQFF.

The chain has TRBV5-1 and TRBJ2-7; D not resolved. V shed 2 bases and J shed 6 bases, with 9 bases lying between them. The germline CDR1 and CDR2 sequences are SGHRS and YFSETQ. The CDR3 has 12 residues. This chain's CDR3 is CASSLPSSEQYF. CDR3 sequence (DNA): TGCGCCAGCAGCTTACCTAGTTCCGAGCAGTACTTC.

The chain is built from TRBV20-1 and TRBJ2-1; D might be TRBD1 or TRBD2, each matching 5 bases. The length of the CDR3 is 11 residues. The germline gives CDR1 DFQATT, CDR2 SNEGSKA (reference sequence). With 5 bases removed from V and 9 bases from J, the gap between germline ends came to 11 bases. In DNA, the CDR3 is TGCAGTGCTTCAGGGAGCAGTGAGCAGTTCTTC. It encodes CSASGSSEQFF.

V usage is TRBV27 and J usage is TRBJ2-1; the D is unclear. Looked up from germline, CDR1 is MNHEY and CDR2 is SMNVEV (reference sequence). The CDR3 sequence is 11 residues long. The V end was cut by 11 bases, the J end by 7 bases, with 12 bases between. The CDR3 loop reads CAPMLPNEQFF. The DNA of the CDR3 is TGTGCCCCTATGCTACCGAATGAGCAGTTCTTC.

The chain carries TRBV29-1 and TRBJ1-2, with D possibly being TRBD1 (5 bases). V was shortened by 5 bases and J by 8 bases, with 30 bases between the two germline ends. The CDR3 spans 17 residues. Germline V gene lookup returns CDR1 SQVTM and CDR2 ANQGSEA. The CDR3 DNA sequence: TGCAGCGTTCCCACCCACCCTTATGGGCGCACTGGGGGGGGCTACACCTTC. Translating it yields CSVPTHPYGRTGGGYTF.

V and J are TRBV28 and TRBJ1-2, with D unclear. The CDR3 totals 13 residues. The germline gives CDR1 MDHEN, CDR2 SYDVKM. The ends were cut back, 4 bases at V and 4 bases at J, with 10 bases in the middle. The CDR3 loop is CASSSGPTYGYTF. Written as DNA, the CDR3 is TGTGCCAGCAGTTCGGGTCCTACCTATGGCTACACCTTC.

The CDR3 reads CASSPLAGRMSEQYF. The CDR3 region has the DNA TGTGCCAGCAGCCCACTTGCGGGAAGGATGAGCGAGCAGTACTTC. V usage is TRBV7-6 and J usage is TRBJ2-7, with D possibly matching TRBD2 (6 bases). Germline CDR1 reads SGHVS; CDR2 reads FNYEAQ. The V end was cut by 5 bases, the J end by 6 bases, with 20 bases between. There are 15 residues in the CDR3.

This clone showed up just once. The chain is built from TRBV6-1 and TRBJ1-2; D remains unclear. Trimming removed 0 bases at V and 3 bases at J, with 8 bases between. Germline V CDR1 and CDR2: MNHNS, SASEGT. CDR3 length equals 14 residues. The CDR3 loop reads CASSEARGDYGYTF. The CDR3 DNA follows: TGTGCCAGCAGTGAAGCTCGGGGAGACTATGGCTACACCTTC.

This rearrangement joins TRBV7-9 to TRBJ1-1; D remains ambiguous. V was pared by 5 bases and J by 1 base, with 8 bases between. From germline, CDR1 is SEHNR and CDR2 FQNEAQ (reference sequence). CDR3 length: 13 residues. DNA of the CDR3: TGTGCCAGCAGCGACCGGCCGAACACTGAAGCTTTCTTT. This codes for CASSDRPNTEAFF.

This clone was seen once. The chain has TRBV10-2 and TRBJ2-2; D is ambiguous. Trimming took off 2 bases at V and 3 bases at J, with 4 bases between the two ends. This CDR3 comprises 13 residues. Germline CDR1 WSHSY, CDR2 SAAADI. In nucleotides, the CDR3 is TGCGCCAGCAGTGAGCTGTACACCGGGGAGCTGTTTTTT. Translation: CASSELYTGELFF.

The rearrangement uses TRBV19 and TRBJ2-2, with 8 bases that match TRBD1. The V segment lost 4 bases and the J segment 4 bases; nucleotides outside the gene matches: 5. The length of the CDR3 is 15 residues. Germline V gene sequence: CDR1 LNHDA, CDR2 SQIVND (reference sequence). The CDR3 coding sequence is TGTGCCAGTAGTACAGGGGGCGCTGGCACCGGGGAGCTGTTTTTT. Encoded protein: CASSTGGAGTGELFF.

This clone was detected only once. J is TRBJ2-7 and V is TRBV10-3; 9 positions agree with TRBD2. The CDR3 covers 15 residues. Germline CDR1 and CDR2: ENHRY and SYGVKD. Trimming took 6 bases from V and 4 from J; bases not matched to a gene: 10. The CDR3 sequence: CAISARSAGGYEQYF. CDR3 DNA: TGTGCCATCAGCGCCCGGTCGGCGGGGGGGTACGAGCAGTACTTC.

This clone was seen a single time. This sample also contains other DNA sequences that code for the same CDR3. This chain uses TRBV7-9 with TRBJ1-1, with a possible D match to TRBD1 (5 bases). This CDR3 has 14 amino acids. With 3 bases removed from V and 3 bases from J, the gap between germline ends came to 11 bases. Germline CDR1 SEHNR, CDR2 FQNEAQ (reference sequence). The CDR3 reads CASSLAGRDTEAFF. CDR3 nucleotides: TGTGCCAGCAGCTTGGCAGGGAGGGACACTGAAGCTTTCTTT.

This clone was recorded only once. The CDR3 sequence: CASSLRGKALHPDTQYF. DNA of the CDR3: TGCGCCAGCAGCTTAAGAGGGAAGGCCCTCCACCCAGATACGCAGTATTTT. This chain links TRBV5-1 with TRBJ2-3; the D gene is possibly TRBD2 (5 bases). Germline CDR1 and CDR2: SGHRS and YFSETQ. The CDR3 is made up of 17 amino acids. Deletions cut 2 bases from V and 4 bases from J, with 20 bases between.

The chain combines TRBV29-1 with TRBJ2-5; D perhaps matches TRBD1 (5 bases). Per the germline V gene, CDR1 is SQVTM and CDR2 is ANQGSEA. Trimming cost V 4 bases and J 5 bases, with 11 bases left between them. This CDR3 contains 12 residues. CDR3 nucleotides: TGCAGCGTTGTCGGACAAAGGGAGACCCAGTACTTC. Residues: CSVVGQRETQYF.

This sequence joins TRBV7-6 and TRBJ2-1, with 12 bases lining up with TRBD2. Trimming cost V 3 bases and J 9 bases; bases outside gene matches: 6. CDR3 length: 15 residues. Germline CDR1 is SGHVS and CDR2 is FNYEAQ. CDR3 residues: CASSLVTSGSREQFF. In DNA, the CDR3 is TGTGCCAGCAGCTTGGTGACTAGCGGGAGTCGTGAGCAGTTCTTC.

The chain is built from TRBV5-1 and TRBJ2-5, with 7 nucleotides matching TRBD1. CDR3 length: 15 amino acids. The germline V gene encodes CDR1 SGHRS and CDR2 YFSETQ. The trim removed 0 bases at V and 3 bases at J, leaving 5 bases unmatched. CDR3 sequence reads: CASSLAPQGEETQYF. The CDR3 bases are TGCGCCAGCAGCTTGGCACCCCAGGGGGAAGAGACCCAGTACTTC.

The V gene is TRBV30, the J gene TRBJ1-5; no definite D call. This CDR3 comprises 14 residues. Germline V gene data show CDR1 as GTSNPN and CDR2 as SVGIG (reference sequence). V lost 0 bases, J lost 6 bases, and 12 bases lay in between. The chain's CDR3 is CAWSVQRDLQPQHF. The CDR3 nucleotides read TGTGCCTGGAGTGTACAAAGGGATCTTCAGCCCCAGCATTTT.

The rearrangement joins TRBV6-5 to TRBJ2-1, with D tentatively TRBD1 or TRBD2 (5 bases each). V lost 4 bases to trimming and J lost 5 bases, with 15 bases between them. The CDR3 is 15 amino acids. The germline gives CDR1 MNHEY, CDR2 SVGAGI. The CDR3 nucleotides read TGTGCCAGCAGTTTTTTGGGGCTGGGGGACAATGAGCAGTTCTTC. It is translated as CASSFLGLGDNEQFF.

CDR3 residues: CASSASIYEQYF. The DNA of the CDR3 is TGTGCCAGCAGTGCCTCGATTTACGAGCAGTACTTC. V usage is TRBV28 and J usage is TRBJ2-7; no reliable D call. V was clipped by 5 bases and J by 4 bases, with 9 bases between them. Germline V CDR1 and CDR2: MDHEN, SYDVKM. The CDR3 covers 12 residues. Full variable domain (remainder filled in from reference TRBV28 and TRBJ2-7): DVKVTQSSRYLVKRTGEKVFLECVQDMDHENMFWYRQDPGLGLRLIYFSYDVKMKEKGDIPEGYSVSREKKERFSLILESASTNQTSMYLCASSASIYEQYFGPGTRLTVT.

This chain links TRBV28 with TRBJ2-7, with 7 nucleotides matching TRBD1. Germline CDR1 and CDR2: MDHEN and SYDVKM. V lost 5 bases to trimming and J lost 6 bases; unmatched junction nucleotides: 13. This CDR3 is 15 amino acids long. The CDR3 bases are TGTGCCAGCAGTCAAGGGGGCGGTATACCAATCGAGCAGTACTTC. Translating it yields CASSQGGGIPIEQYF.

This clone has a single count. V gene TRBV7-6 combines with J gene TRBJ2-2; D possibly corresponds to TRBD2 (5 bases). The V gene's germline CDR1 is SGHVS and CDR2 FNYEAQ. Deletions cut 5 bases from V and 6 bases from J, with 7 bases between. This CDR3 region has 12 residues. CDR3 loop: CASSAGSGELFF. Here the CDR3 DNA reads TGTGCCAGCAGCGCGGGCTCCGGGGAGCTGTTTTTT.

This clone was found once. The chain joins TRBV11-3 to TRBJ2-1; 10 positions match TRBD2. Germline CDR1 SGHNT, CDR2 YENEEA. The CDR3 contains 16 residues. With V trimmed by 3 bases and J by 8 bases, 10 bases remained unmatched. CDR3 sequence: CASSFRVAGGFYEQFF. The CDR3 DNA follows: TGTGCCAGCAGCTTTAGGGTAGCGGGAGGTTTTTATGAGCAGTTCTTC.

The table lists this clone with a count of one. This chain uses TRBV18 with TRBJ2-5, with D possibly matching TRBD2 (5 bases). Germline loops: CDR1 KGHSH, CDR2 LQKENI. Trimming removed 2 bases from V and 2 bases from J, with 15 bases in between. The CDR3 is 16 residues long. The CDR3 reads CASSPVAGDLQETQYF. CDR3 coding DNA: TGTGCCAGCTCACCAGTCGCCGGGGATCTACAAGAGACCCAGTACTTC.